Presented here are 10 T cell receptor beta chains from one specimen sequenced in a study of T cells expressing NK-cell markers. TCRdb reprocessed the 5' RACE reads; each CDR3 protein has one entry and no DNA is given. The repertoire table contains about 440,000 distinct CDR3 sequences. Input material: blood T cells: a sorted CD56 or NKG2C T cell subset, CD4+ or CD8+ T cells, or bulk PBMC T cells (not recorded which). The receptor source for this set is a woman between 18 and 75 years old in good health.

The chain uses TRBV25-1 and TRBJ1-4. Germline lookup yields CDR1 MGHDK and CDR2 SYGVNS. This CDR3 comprises 11 residues. CDR3 loop: CASSVGEKLFF.

CDR3: CATSTGANVLTF. V and J are TRBV15 and TRBJ2-6. CDR1 is LNHNV, CDR2 YYDKDF, per germline (reference sequence). The CDR3 covers 12 residues.

V gene TRBV3-1 combines with J gene TRBJ1-2. In germline, CDR1 is LGHDT, CDR2 YNNKEL (reference sequence). The CDR3 extends over 14 amino acids. CDR3 sequence reads: CASSRTVTNYGYTF. The entire variable domain, with the rest obtained from reference TRBV3-1 and TRBJ1-2, is as follows: DTAVSQTPKYLVTQMGNDKSIKCEQNLGHDTMYWYKQDSKKFLKIMFSYNNKELIINETVPNRFSPKSPDKAHLNLHINSLELGDSAVYFCASSRTVTNYGYTFGSGTRLTVV.

V is TRBV12-3 or TRBV12-4 and J is TRBJ1-6; TCRdb names TRBD1, which stays unverified in the absence of DNA. The CDR3 is 16 amino acids. The CDR3 sequence is CASSPGTVGYNSPLHF.

The rearrangement joins TRBV6-2 or TRBV6-3 to TRBJ2-1; the TCRdb D gene call, TRBD1, has no DNA to confirm it. This CDR3 comprises 15 residues. Germline CDR1 and CDR2: MNHEY and SVGEGT. CDR3 sequence: CASSSGILVYNEQFF.

This sequence joins TRBV9 and TRBJ2-5; without DNA, the TCRdb call of TRBD1 cannot be checked. Looked up from germline, CDR1 is SGDLS and CDR2 is YYNGEE. CDR3 length: 15 amino acids. The CDR3 is CASSVRDRGPETQYF.

The V and J genes are TRBV24-1 and TRBJ2-5; lacking DNA, the TRBD2 call made by TCRdb goes unchecked. CDR3 length: 15 residues. Germline CDR1 reads KGHDR; CDR2 reads SFDVKD. The CDR3 is CATIAGGPQGETQYF.

This chain links TRBV5-4 with TRBJ2-7; TCRdb's assignment of TRBD1 cannot be checked, as there is no DNA. This CDR3 contains 14 residues. Germline-derived CDR1 and CDR2 are SGHNT and YYREEE (reference sequence). CDR3 loop: CASSSELGHYEQYF.

The chain joins TRBV6-5 to TRBJ2-3; TCRdb reports TRBD1, a call that lacks DNA to check it against. The CDR3 spans 16 residues. Germline assignment: CDR1 MNHEY and CDR2 SVGAGI. CDR3 loop: CASSYSGTGGADTQYF.

The chain carries TRBV7-3 and TRBJ1-2; TCRdb's D call of TRBD1 is untestable without DNA. Per the germline V gene, CDR1 is SGHTA and CDR2 is FQGTGA. This CDR3 comprises 16 residues. CDR3 protein: CASSLRTGPNNYGYTF.